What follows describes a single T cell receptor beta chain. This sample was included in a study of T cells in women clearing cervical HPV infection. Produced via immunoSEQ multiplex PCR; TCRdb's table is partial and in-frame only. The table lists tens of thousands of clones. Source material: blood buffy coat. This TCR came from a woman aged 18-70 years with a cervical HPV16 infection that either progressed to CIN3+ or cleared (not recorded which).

CDR3 protein: CASSTGTGALNEQFF. CDR3 DNA (partial): TGTGCCAGCAGCACCGGGACAGGGGCCCTCAATGAG. The chain uses TRBV6-2 or TRBV6-3 and TRBJ2-1; 10 bases are a match to TRBD1. The read stops 3 residues short of the end of the CDR3; the missing end is completed from the germline J gene. J was trimmed by 6 bases and V by 6 bases; bases with no gene match: 8. The CDR3 is 15 amino acids. In germline, CDR1 is MNHEY, CDR2 SVGEGT.